This T cell receptor (beta chain) was sequenced during a study of T-cell memory formation after mild COVID-19. At the level of the study: Across donors, TCR clusters were largely donor specific. The study, taken as a whole, reports: Second-wave clones reaching peak frequency on day 37 lacked confirmed SARS-CoV-2 specificity. Within pre-infection memory, some responding clones were found, suggesting cross-reactive memory joined.

The table lists this clonotype with many counts. As yet, its antigen is unknown. CDR1 and CDR2 from the germline V gene are MGHRA and YSYEKL. The CDR3 runs 16 residues. V lost 2 bases, J lost 6 bases, and 9 bases stayed unmatched. cDNA libraries for TCR alpha and TCR beta, carrying sample barcodes and UMIs, came from 5'RACE with constant-segment primers. TCRdb called the 5' RACE reads again in MiXCR, with one record for every CDR3 protein. The repertoire holds around 300,000 distinct CDR3 sequences, with 8% to 9% as singletons. The receptor was isolated from a man between 18 and 35 years old who had mild COVID-19 (a few samples of this study predate the infection). Cell type and time point are not known. The sequenced sample consisted of PBMCs or a T cell subset sorted from them (not recorded which). This chain uses TRBV4-1 with TRBJ1-5, with 8 bases that match TRBD1. CDR3 sequence reads: CASSQRIRDRFQPQHF. In DNA, the CDR3 is TGCGCCAGCAGCCAACGAATCCGGGACAGGTTTCAGCCCCAGCATTTT.